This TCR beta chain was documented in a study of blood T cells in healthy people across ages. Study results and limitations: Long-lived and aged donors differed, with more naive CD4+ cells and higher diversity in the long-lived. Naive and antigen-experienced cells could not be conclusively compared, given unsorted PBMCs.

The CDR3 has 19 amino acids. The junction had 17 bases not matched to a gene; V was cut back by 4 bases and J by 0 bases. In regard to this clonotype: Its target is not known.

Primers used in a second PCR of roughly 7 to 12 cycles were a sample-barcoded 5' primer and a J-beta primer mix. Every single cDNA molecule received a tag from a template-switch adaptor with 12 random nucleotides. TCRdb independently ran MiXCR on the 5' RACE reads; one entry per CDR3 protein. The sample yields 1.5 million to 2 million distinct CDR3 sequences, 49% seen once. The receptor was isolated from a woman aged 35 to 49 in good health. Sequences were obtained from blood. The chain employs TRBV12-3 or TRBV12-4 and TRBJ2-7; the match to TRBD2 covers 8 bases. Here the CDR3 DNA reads TGTGCCAGCAGTTGGACAATACCCAGGGGCGGGGGGCACTCCTACGAGCAGTACTTC. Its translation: CASSWTIPRGGGHSYEQYF.